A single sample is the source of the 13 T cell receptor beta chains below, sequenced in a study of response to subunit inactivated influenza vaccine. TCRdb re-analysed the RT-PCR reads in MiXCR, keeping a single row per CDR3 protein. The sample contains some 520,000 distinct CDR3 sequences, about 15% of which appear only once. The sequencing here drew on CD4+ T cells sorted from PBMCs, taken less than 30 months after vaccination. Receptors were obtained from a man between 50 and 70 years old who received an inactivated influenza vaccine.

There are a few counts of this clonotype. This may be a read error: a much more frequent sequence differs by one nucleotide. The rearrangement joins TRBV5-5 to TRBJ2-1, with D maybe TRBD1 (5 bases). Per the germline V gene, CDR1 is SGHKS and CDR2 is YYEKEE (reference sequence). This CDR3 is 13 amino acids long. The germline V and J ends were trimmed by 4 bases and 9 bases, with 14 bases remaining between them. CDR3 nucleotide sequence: TGTGCCAGCAGCCCTGGGGCCAACAGTGAGCAGTTCTTC. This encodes CASSPGANSEQFF.

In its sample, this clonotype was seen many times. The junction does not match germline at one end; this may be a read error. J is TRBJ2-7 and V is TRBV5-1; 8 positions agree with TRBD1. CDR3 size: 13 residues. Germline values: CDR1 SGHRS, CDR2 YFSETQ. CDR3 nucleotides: TGTGCCAGCAGCCTTACAGGGGGCTACGAGCAGTACTTC. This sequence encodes CASSLTGGYEQYF.

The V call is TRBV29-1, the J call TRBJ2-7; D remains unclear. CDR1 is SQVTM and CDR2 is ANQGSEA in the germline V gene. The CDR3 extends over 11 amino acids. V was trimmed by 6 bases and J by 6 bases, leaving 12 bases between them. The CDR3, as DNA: TGCAGCGTCATGTTACTGTCCGAGCAGTACTTC. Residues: CSVMLLSEQYF.

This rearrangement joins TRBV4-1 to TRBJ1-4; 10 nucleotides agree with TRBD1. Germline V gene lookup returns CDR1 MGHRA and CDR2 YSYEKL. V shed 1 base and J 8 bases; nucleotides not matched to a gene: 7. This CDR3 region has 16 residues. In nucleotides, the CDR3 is TGCGCCAGCAGCCAAGCCGGGACAGGGGTGGGCGAAAAACTGTTTTTT. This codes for CASSQAGTGVGEKLFF.

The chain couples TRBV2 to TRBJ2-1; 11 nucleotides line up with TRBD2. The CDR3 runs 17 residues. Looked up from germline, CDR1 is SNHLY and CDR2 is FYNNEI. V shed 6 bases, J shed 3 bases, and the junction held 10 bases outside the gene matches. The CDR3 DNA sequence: TGTGCCAGCAGGCCACACCCTAGCGGGGGGTTCTACAATGAGCAGTTCTTC. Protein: CASRPHPSGGFYNEQFF.

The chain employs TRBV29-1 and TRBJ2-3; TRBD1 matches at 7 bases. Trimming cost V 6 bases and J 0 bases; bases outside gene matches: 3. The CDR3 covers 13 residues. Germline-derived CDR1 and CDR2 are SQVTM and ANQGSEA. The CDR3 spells CSVRQGSTDTQYF. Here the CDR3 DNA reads TGCAGCGTACGACAGGGTAGCACAGATACGCAGTATTTT.

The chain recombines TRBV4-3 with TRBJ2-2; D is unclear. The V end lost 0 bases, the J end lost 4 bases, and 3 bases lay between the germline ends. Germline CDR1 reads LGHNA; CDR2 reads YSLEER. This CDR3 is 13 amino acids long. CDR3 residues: CASSQEATGELFF. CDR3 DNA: TGCGCCAGCAGCCAAGAAGCCACCGGGGAGCTGTTTTTT.

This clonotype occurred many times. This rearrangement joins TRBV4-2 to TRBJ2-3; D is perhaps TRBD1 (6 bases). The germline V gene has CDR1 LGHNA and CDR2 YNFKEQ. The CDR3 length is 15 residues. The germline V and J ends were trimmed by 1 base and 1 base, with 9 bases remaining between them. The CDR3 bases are TGTGCCAGCAGCCAAGCAGGGGACCGCACAGATACGCAGTATTTT. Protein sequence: CASSQAGDRTDTQYF.

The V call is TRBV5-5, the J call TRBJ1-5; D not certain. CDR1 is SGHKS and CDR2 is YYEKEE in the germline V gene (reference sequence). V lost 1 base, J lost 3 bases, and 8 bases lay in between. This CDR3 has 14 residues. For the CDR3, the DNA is TGTGCCAGCAGCTTGACGGAACCCAATCAGCCCCAGCATTTT. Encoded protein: CASSLTEPNQPQHF. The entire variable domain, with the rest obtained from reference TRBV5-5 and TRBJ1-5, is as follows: DAGVTQSPTHLIKTRGQQVTLRCSPISGHKSVSWYQQVLGQGPQFIFQYYEKEERGRGNFPDRFSARQFPNYSSELNVNALLLGDSALYLCASSLTEPNQPQHFGDGTRLSIL.

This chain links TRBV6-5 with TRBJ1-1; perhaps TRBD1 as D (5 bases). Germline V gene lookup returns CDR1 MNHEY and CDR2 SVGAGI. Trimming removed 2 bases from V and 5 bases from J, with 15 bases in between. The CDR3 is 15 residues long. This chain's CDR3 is CASSYGHLSRTEAFF. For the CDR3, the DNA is TGTGCCAGCAGTTACGGACACCTTTCGCGGACTGAAGCTTTCTTT.

The CDR3 reads CASSKGTASSYEQYF. In nucleotides, the CDR3 is TGTGCCAGCAGCAAAGGGACAGCCTCCTCCTACGAGCAGTACTTC. The chain combines TRBV4-2 with TRBJ2-7, with 7 bases that match TRBD1. Looked up from germline, CDR1 is LGHNA and CDR2 is YNFKEQ. With V trimmed by 5 bases and J by 0 bases, 7 bases remained unmatched. This CDR3 spans 15 amino acids.

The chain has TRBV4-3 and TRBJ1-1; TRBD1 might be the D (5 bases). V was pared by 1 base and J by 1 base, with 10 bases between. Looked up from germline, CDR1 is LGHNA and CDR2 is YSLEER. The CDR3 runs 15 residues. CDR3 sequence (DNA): TGCGCCAGCAGCCAAGGGGCAGGGTGGAACACTGAAGCTTTCTTT. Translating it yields CASSQGAGWNTEAFF.

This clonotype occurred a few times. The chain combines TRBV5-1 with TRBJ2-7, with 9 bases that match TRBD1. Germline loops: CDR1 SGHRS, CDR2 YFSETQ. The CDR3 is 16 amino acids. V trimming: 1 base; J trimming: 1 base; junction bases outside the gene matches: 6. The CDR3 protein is CASSLPKTGGSYEQYF. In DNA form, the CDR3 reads TGCGCCAGCAGCTTGCCAAAGACAGGGGGATCCTACGAGCAGTACTTC. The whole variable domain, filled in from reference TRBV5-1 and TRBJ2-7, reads KAGVTQTPRYLIKTRGQQVTLSCSPISGHRSVSWYQQTPGQGLQFLFEYFSETQRNKGNFPGRFSGRQFSNSRSEMNVSTLELGDSALYLCASSLPKTGGSYEQYFGPGTRLTVT.